The 5 T cell receptor beta chains below come from one sample, sequenced in a study of blood T cell repertoires in COVID-19. TCRdb's copy holds only in-frame clones and misses some; the assay was immunoSEQ multiplex PCR. The sample yields about 80,000 clones, roughly 76% seen once. The sequenced sample consisted of peripheral blood. The source is a man between 65 and 80 years old with active or convalescent COVID-19.

The rearrangement joins TRBV15 to TRBJ1-3; no reliable D call. V was clipped by 0 bases and J by 8 bases, with 11 bases between them. The CDR3 consists of 14 residues. Germline CDR1 is LNHNV and CDR2 is YYDKDF (reference sequence). As DNA, the CDR3 is TGTGCCACCAGCAGAGATCTGGCGGAGGACACCATATATTTT. This sequence encodes CATSRDLAEDTIYF.

J is TRBJ2-1 and V is TRBV30, with TRBD2 as a possible D gene (5 bases). V lost 3 bases and J 9 bases, leaving 15 bases between the germline ends. In germline, CDR1 is GTSNPN, CDR2 SVGIG (reference sequence). There are 13 residues in the CDR3. CDR3 in DNA: TGTGCCTGGAGGGAATACATGGGGAGTGAGCAGTTCTTC. Amino acid sequence: CAWREYMGSEQFF.

This clone was counted between two and nine times. V gene TRBV3-1 (or the pseudogene TRBV3-2) combines with J gene TRBJ1-1; 10 positions match TRBD1. The V and J ends lost 4 bases and 3 bases, in that order; junction bases with no gene match: 8. The length of the CDR3 is 16 residues. Germline V gives CDR1 LGHDT, CDR2 YNNKEL (reference sequence). CDR3 residues: CASSPGTGVGDTEAFF. CDR3 DNA sequence: TGTGCCAGCAGCCCAGGGACAGGGGTTGGTGACACTGAAGCTTTCTTT.

In this sample, this clone turned up a few times. The chain uses TRBV5-1 and TRBJ1-4; D gene uncertain. Germline V gene sequence: CDR1 SGHRS, CDR2 YFSETQ. The V gene lost 2 bases and the J gene lost 0 bases, with 5 bases spanning the gap. The CDR3 sequence is 14 residues long. CDR3: CASSFSATNEKLFF. The CDR3 DNA sequence: TGCGCCAGCAGCTTTAGTGCAACTAATGAAAAACTGTTTTTT.

This clone was counted a few times. The V gene is TRBV19, the J gene TRBJ2-7; TRBD1 agrees at 7 bases. The J segment lost 3 bases and the V segment lost 3 bases, leaving 8 bases of the junction unmatched. The CDR3 spans 15 residues. Germline V gene data show CDR1 as LNHDA and CDR2 as SQIVND (reference sequence). This CDR3 is CASSMGPTGIYEQYF. In DNA form, the CDR3 reads TGTGCCAGTAGTATGGGCCCGACAGGGATCTACGAGCAGTACTTC.